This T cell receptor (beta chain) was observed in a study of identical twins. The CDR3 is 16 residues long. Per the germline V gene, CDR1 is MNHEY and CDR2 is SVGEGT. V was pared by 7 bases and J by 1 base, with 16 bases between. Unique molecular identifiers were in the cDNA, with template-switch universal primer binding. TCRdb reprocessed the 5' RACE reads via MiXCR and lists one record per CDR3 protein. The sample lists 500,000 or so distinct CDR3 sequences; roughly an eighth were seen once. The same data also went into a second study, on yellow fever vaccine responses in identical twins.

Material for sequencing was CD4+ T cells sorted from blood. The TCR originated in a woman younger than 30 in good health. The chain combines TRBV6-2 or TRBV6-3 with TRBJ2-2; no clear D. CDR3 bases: TGTGCCAGCACCCCCATAGTGGGCGGGAACACCGGGGAGCTGTTTTTT. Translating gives CASTPIVGGNTGELFF.